This is a list of T cell receptor beta chains from one sample in a study of T cells in Graves' hyperthyroidism and ophthalmopathy. MiXCR was run by TCRdb on the multiplex PCR reads, yielding one entry per CDR3 protein. The table lists some 600,000 distinct CDR3 sequences, 14% of them singletons. The specimen sequenced was blood. These receptors were obtained from a woman in her 30s with Graves' hyperthyroidism that later progressed to Graves' ophthalmopathy. CDR3s leave out the opening cysteine and the closing phenylalanine or tryptophan.

j_call v_call cdr3_aa
TRBJ2-3 TRBV15 ATSRDPTGGTDMQY
TRBJ2-1 TRBV27 ASSFTNRFNEQF
TRBJ2-7 TRBV20-1 SAGRGRGLDEQY
TRBJ2-1 TRBV24-1 ATSDREFRNNEQF
TRBJ1-5 TRBV12-3/TRBV12-4 ASSTGAQPQH
TRBJ2-1 TRBV29-1 SVEGLAGTGQF
TRBJ1-6 TRBV6-5 ASSYDGTNSPLH
TRBJ2-1 TRBV10-3 AISEGGSISYNEQF
TRBJ2-7 TRBV10-2 ASKSSGTYEQY
TRBJ1-1 TRBV20-1 SAREGGGTEAF
TRBJ2-7 TRBV4-1 ASSHLRTGDYEQY
TRBJ1-3 TRBV3-1 ASGGGYLYGNTTY
TRBJ1-2 TRBV28 ASRDSTGARHCT
TRBJ1-5 TRBV14 ASSLGFDQPQH
TRBJ2-1 TRBV5-4 ASSFLTSSSYNEQF
TRBJ1-6 TRBV7-3 ASSLMRGYNSPLH
TRBJ1-2 TRBV15 ATRMGQDNYGYT
TRBJ1-6 TRBV2 ASSGGGRSPLH
TRBJ1-1 TRBV7-8 ASSRTVAPNTEAF
TRBJ2-1 TRBV20-1 SARGGREGYNEQF
TRBJ1-1 TRBV29-1 SVPDLPGGAGTEAF
TRBJ2-2 TRBV4-3 ASSQDTLGRENFRYTGELF
TRBJ2-7 TRBV12-3/TRBV12-4 ASSLAGLAGQHEQY
TRBJ2-7 TRBV29-1 SVEVPGDSLYEQY
TRBJ2-7 TRBV30 AWSETVEQY
TRBJ2-7 TRBV7-9 ASSRETEPYEQY
TRBJ2-7 TRBV27 ASSFGGEKY
TRBJ2-7 TRBV12-3/TRBV12-4 ASSYRESDYEQY
TRBJ2-1 TRBV20-1 SAPGLAGDYNEQF
TRBJ2-7 TRBV6-2/TRBV6-3 ASSFGQLSGEQY
TRBJ2-2 TRBV29-1 SARDSRSTGELF
TRBJ2-7 TRBV7-2 ASSFRSGSNEQY
TRBJ2-2 TRBV2 ASSESSGLADNTGELF
TRBJ1-2 TRBV3-1 ASSQGRGTGYGYT
TRBJ1-5 TRBV28 ASSTYGVFWNQPQH
TRBJ1-4 TRBV7-9 ASSLSTGTNEKLF
TRBJ2-7 TRBV7-7 ASSPNSGSSYGQY
TRBJ2-3 TRBV12-5 ASAHGGTRSTDTQY
TRBJ1-5 TRBV11-2 ASSLNGYSNQPQH
TRBJ2-7 TRBV7-2 ASSLSAQLYEQY
TRBJ2-2 TRBV18 ANSPELAGGYTGELF
TRBJ2-1 TRBV20-1 SARAPPYNEQF
TRBJ2-1 TRBV11-2 ASSLVGPGGTIRDEQF
TRBJ1-3 TRBV10-3 AISETWKTGNTIY
TRBJ2-5 TRBV6-2/TRBV6-3 ASSYPRTSGETQY
TRBJ1-2 TRBV10-2 ASSEGERYGYT
TRBJ2-5 TRBV11-3 ASSRGQGQETQY